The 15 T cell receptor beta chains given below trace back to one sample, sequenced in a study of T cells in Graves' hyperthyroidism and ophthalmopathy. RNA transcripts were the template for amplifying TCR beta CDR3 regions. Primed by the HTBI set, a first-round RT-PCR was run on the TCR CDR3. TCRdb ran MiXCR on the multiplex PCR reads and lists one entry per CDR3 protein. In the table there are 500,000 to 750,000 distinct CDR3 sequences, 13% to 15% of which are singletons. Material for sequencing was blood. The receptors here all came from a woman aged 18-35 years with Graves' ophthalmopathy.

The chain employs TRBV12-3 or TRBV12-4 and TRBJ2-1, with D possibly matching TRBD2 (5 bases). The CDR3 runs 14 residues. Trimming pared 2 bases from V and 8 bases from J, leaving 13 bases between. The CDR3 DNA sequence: TGTGCCAGCAGTTTAATGGCGGACTCCGATGAGCAGTTCTTC. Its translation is CASSLMADSDEQFF.

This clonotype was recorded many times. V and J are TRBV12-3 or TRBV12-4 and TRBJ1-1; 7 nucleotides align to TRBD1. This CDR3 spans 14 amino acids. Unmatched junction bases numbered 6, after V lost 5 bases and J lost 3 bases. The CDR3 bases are TGTGCCAGCAGTAATACCGGGACAGACACTGAAGCTTTCTTT. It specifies CASSNTGTDTEAFF.

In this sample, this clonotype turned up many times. The CDR3 bases are TGTGCCAGCAGTTTTCCTAGCGGTAACACCGGGGAGCTGTTTTTT. Protein sequence: CASSFPSGNTGELFF. V usage is TRBV28 and J usage is TRBJ2-2, with 7 bases lining up with TRBD2. CDR3 size: 15 residues. From germline, CDR1 is MDHEN and CDR2 SYDVKM. After removal of 3 bases from V and 2 bases from J, the junction contained 3 bases not matched to a gene.

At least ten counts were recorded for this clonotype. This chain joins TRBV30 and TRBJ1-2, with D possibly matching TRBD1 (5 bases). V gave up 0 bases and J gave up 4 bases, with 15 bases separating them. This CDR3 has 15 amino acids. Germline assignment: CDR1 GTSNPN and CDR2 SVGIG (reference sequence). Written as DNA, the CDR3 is TGTGCCTGGAGTGTAGGATCACCGGGACCCTATGGCTACACCTTC. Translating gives CAWSVGSPGPYGYTF.

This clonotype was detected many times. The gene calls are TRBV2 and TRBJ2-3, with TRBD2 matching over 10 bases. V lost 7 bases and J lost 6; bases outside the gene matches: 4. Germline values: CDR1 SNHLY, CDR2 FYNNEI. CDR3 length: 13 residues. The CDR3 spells CASKREGLDTQYF. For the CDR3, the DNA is TGTGCCAGCAAGCGGGAGGGCCTGGATACGCAGTATTTT.

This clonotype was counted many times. The CDR3 bases are TGTGCCAGCACCCCAACAAGCACAGATACGCAGTATTTT. Protein: CASTPTSTDTQYF. V is TRBV2 and J is TRBJ2-3; D is unclear. The CDR3 runs to 13 residues. Trimming shortened V by 7 bases and J by 0 bases, and 8 bases separated the two germline ends. The V gene's germline CDR1 is SNHLY and CDR2 FYNNEI.

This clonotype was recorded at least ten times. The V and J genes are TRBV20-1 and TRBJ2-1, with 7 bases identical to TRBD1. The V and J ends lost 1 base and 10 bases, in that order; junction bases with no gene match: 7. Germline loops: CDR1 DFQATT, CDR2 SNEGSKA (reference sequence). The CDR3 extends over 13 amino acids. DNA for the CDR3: TGCAGTGCTAGAGCACAGGGGAGTTGGGAGCAGTTCTTC. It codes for CSARAQGSWEQFF.

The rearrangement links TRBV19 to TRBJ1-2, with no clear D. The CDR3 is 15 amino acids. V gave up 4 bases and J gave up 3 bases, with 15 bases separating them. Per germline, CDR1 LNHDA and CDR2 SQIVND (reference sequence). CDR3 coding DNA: TGTGCCAGTAGTAGATCGACGGAGGGAGACTATGGCTACACCTTC. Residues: CASSRSTEGDYGYTF. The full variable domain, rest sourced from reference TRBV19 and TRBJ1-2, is DGGITQSPKYLFRKEGQNVTLSCEQNLNHDAMYWYRQDPGQGLRLIYYSQIVNDFQKGDIAEGYSVSREKKESFPLTVTSAQKNPTAFYLCASSRSTEGDYGYTFGSGTRLTVV.

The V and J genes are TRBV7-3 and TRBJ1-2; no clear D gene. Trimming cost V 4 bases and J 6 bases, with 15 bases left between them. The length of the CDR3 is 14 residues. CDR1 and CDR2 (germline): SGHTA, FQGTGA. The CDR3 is CASSSPADSHGYTF. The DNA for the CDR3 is TGTGCCAGCAGCTCACCCGCAGACTCCCATGGCTACACCTTC.

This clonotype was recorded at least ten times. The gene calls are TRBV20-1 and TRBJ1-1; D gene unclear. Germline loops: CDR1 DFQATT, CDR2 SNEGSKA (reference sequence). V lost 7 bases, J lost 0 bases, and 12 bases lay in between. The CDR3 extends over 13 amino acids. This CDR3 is CSVRSKLNTEAFF. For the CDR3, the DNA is TGCAGTGTCCGAAGTAAGTTGAACACTGAAGCTTTCTTT.

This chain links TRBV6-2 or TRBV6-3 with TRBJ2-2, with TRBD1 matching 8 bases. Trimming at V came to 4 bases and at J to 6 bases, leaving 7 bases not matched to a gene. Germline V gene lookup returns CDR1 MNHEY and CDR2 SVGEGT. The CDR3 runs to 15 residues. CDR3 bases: TGTGCCAGCAGTTTCGCAGGGGGCGCGGCCGGGGAGCTGTTTTTT. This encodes CASSFAGGAAGELFF.

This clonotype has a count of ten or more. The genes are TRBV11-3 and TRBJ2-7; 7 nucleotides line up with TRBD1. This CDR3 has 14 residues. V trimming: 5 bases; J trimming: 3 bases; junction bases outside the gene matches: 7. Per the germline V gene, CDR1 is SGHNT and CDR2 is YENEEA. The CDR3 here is CASSLTGSFYEQYF. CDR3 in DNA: TGTGCCAGCAGCCTGACAGGGTCCTTCTACGAGCAGTACTTC.

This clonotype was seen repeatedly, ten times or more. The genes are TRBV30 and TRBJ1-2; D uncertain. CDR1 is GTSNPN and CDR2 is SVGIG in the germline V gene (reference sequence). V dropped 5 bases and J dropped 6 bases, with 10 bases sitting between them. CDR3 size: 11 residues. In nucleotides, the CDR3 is TGTGCCTGGCAGGCCCCTCATGGCTACACCTTC. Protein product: CAWQAPHGYTF.

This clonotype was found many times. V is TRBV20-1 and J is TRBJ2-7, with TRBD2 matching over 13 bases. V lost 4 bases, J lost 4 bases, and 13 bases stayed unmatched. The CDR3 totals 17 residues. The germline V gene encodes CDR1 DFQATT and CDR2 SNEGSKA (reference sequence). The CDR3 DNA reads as TGCAGTGCTACCCCCCAAGGACTAGCGGGAGATGGGTACGAGCAGTACTTC. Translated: CSATPQGLAGDGYEQYF.

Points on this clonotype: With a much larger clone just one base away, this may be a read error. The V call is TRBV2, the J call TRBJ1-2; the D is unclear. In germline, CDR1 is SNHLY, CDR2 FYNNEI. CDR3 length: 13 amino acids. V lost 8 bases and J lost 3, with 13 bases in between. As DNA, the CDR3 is TGTGCCAGCTTCAAACACCCTGACTATGGCTACACCTTC. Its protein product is CASFKHPDYGYTF.